This entry describes one T cell receptor (beta chain). No antigen is known for it. No clone much larger than this one lies a single base away; base qualities are absent. CDR1 SEHNR and CDR2 FQNEAQ are derived from the germline V gene (reference sequence). V is clipped by 5 bases and J by 6 bases, and the sequence between their germline boundaries is 9 bases long. The CDR3 numbers 12 residues from cysteine through phenylalanine. The read is trimmed to its CDR3 DNA, 36 bases read in frame from base 1. The data belong to a study of CD8 T cells in ankylosing spondylitis (dated by TCRdb to 2017 to 2019). About the study as a whole: The study set out to find disease-linked TCR variants by profiling T cell receptor beta repertoires in ankylosing spondylitis patients and healthy donors. The full study cohort comprised approximately 23 ankylosing spondylitis patients and some 110 healthy donors. Peripheral blood was sampled, and synovial fluid was additionally collected from ankylosing spondylitis patients.

Instrument on record: Illumina HiSeq 2500. Quantitative 5'-RACE with molecular barcodes was the method used to prepare the TCR beta libraries. As for the original processing: Disease-linked TCR variants were identified with a new computational method built on a probabilistic model of VDJ rearrangement. TCRdb's own reprocessing of the public reads used fastp at Q25 and MiXCR and kept productive beta chains. A single entry per CDR3 protein holds the most common genes and DNA from its merged rows. These V and J calls derive from TCRdb rather than the authors' analysis. This sample lists fewer than 500,000 distinct CDR3 sequences; 20% to 30% were detected once. The ten largest clones capture about 0.9% of the sample. Overall study outcomes, separate from this receptor: Some motif variants were previously reported in synovial fluid and blood of reactive arthritis patients, suggesting common disease-initiation mechanisms. Blood from ankylosing spondylitis patients appeared to be characterized by a TCR beta motif composed of eight highly homologous amino acid variants. In peripheral blood, the disease-linked clones were found at relatively low frequencies and had a CD8+ phenotype. According to the report, matched synovial fluid samples from ankylosing spondylitis patients were significantly enriched for the disease-linked clones.

The TCR originated in a male donor with ankylosing spondylitis. The sequenced sample was blood, either unsorted or a sorted T cell fraction (not recorded which). Here the chain combines TRBV7-9 and TRBJ2-3, with the D gene not confidently named. The DNA is TGTGCCAGCAGCCCGTGGATGGATACGCAGTATTTT. Protein translation: CASSPWMDTQYF.